The sequence of this T cell receptor beta chain was determined in a study of cytomegalovirus exposure and HLA in healthy donors. The CDR3 contains 13 residues. Germline loops: CDR1 MNHEY, CDR2 SMNVEV (reference sequence). The V end lost 5 bases, the J end lost 3 bases, and 11 bases lay between the germline ends. Primers: 60 Vbeta forward and 13 Jbeta reverse. Only in-frame clones appear in the TCRdb table, and some are missing; sequencing was by immunoSEQ multiplex PCR. The sample consists of about 150,000 clones, around 80% of them appearing once. The source of this sequence is a middle-aged woman in good health and CMV-seronegative. Source material: PBMCs. The chain is built from TRBV27 and TRBJ2-7; tentatively, D is TRBD2 (6 bases). DNA of the CDR3: TGTGCCAGCAGTCTTGGACTACTCTACGAGCAGTACTTC. Translation gives CASSLGLLYEQYF.